The clone carrying this T cell receptor (beta chain) has ten or more counts. The antigen is not known. MiXCR, applied by TCRdb to the 5' RACE reads, yields one record per CDR3 protein. The table records around 310,000 distinct CDR3 sequences, 4% of them present only once. The sample originates from a study of T cells after yellow fever vaccination. Study conclusions and caveats: Booster sampling recovered most clones from primary vaccination (96% CD4, over 75% CD8). The CD4 compartment and the CD8 compartment contained a small share of clonotypes in common. It was a weaker secondary response, yet one that peaked faster, at day 5 versus 15.

Germline assignment: CDR1 ENHRY and CDR2 SYGVKD. V was pared by 7 bases and J by 6 bases, with 5 bases of the junction left unmatched. This CDR3 spans 13 amino acids. The sequenced sample was PBMCs, obtained 5 days after the yellow fever booster vaccination. The chain joins TRBV10-3 to TRBJ1-2; 10 bases match TRBD1. The clonotype was recovered from a man aged 18 to 30 who received the YFV17D yellow fever vaccine. CDR3 DNA sequence: TGTGCCATCAATACCGGGACAGGGGATGGCTACACCTTC. Its translation: CAINTGTGDGYTF.